This is a list of T cell receptor beta chains from one sample in a study of response to subunit inactivated influenza vaccine. TCRdb re-called the RT-PCR reads through MiXCR, storing one row per CDR3 protein. Of about 700,000 distinct CDR3 sequences in the sample, approximately 15% were seen once. The material was PBMCs from blood, obtained 11 to 12 days after vaccination. The receptors originated from a man aged 45 to 65 who received an inactivated influenza vaccine. The CDR3 runs from the conserved cysteine through the conserved F or W. The D gene is left open where the match is weak. The listing skips clone size in some rows; elsewhere it reads once, few, many or a size class.

TRBV29-1,TRBJ2-1,few,TRBD2,TGCAGCGTTGAGTATAGACTAGCGCAGGAGAATGAGCAGTTCTTC,CSVEYRLAQENEQFF
TRBV7-2,TRBJ1-2,few,TRBD1,TGTGCCAGCAGGTCGCCGGGACAGCTCTATGGCTACACCTTC,CASRSPGQLYGYTF
TRBV14,TRBJ2-1,-,TRBD2,TGTGCCAGCAGCCGTACTAGCGGGAGGAGTGATGAGCAGTTCTTC,CASSRTSGRSDEQFF
TRBV30,TRBJ2-7,-,-,TGTGCCTCCCGGACCAGCTCCTACGAGCAGTACTTC,CASRTSSYEQYF
TRBV5-5,TRBJ2-7,-,-,TGTGCCAGCACCTGGGTGGGTAGCGGCGCCTCCGAGCAGTACTTC,CASTWVGSGASEQYF
TRBV7-6,TRBJ2-5,-,-,TGTGCCAGCAGCCCGCTGGCGTATGTAGGGAGCGGGGAGACCCAGTACTTC,CASSPLAYVGSGETQYF
TRBV5-1,TRBJ2-5,-,TRBD2,TGCGCCAGCAGCCGGGGTATGGGGGGGCAAGAGACCCAGTACTTC,CASSRGMGGQETQYF
TRBV9,TRBJ2-3,-,TRBD2,TGTGCCAGCAGCGTAGCAGTGCGGGAGTATGATACGCAGTATTTT,CASSVAVREYDTQYF
TRBV3-1,TRBJ2-7,-,-,TGTGCCAGCAGCCCCCAGGGCAGGGCCCCCAGCGAGCAGTACTTC,CASSPQGRAPSEQYF
TRBV7-2,TRBJ1-5,-,-,TGTGCCAGCAGCCCCGCGGGGTATAGCAATCAGCCCCAGCATTTT,CASSPAGYSNQPQHF
TRBV21-1,TRBJ1-1,-,-,TGTGCCACCCTGCCCCGGGGTCGTCAGAACACTGAAGCTTTCTTT,CATLPRGRQNTEAFF
TRBV5-1,TRBJ1-1,few,TRBD1,TGCGCCAGCAGCCAAAGGACAGGGGCGATAATGAACACTGAAGCTTTCTTT,CASSQRTGAIMNTEAFF
TRBV20-1,TRBJ1-1,many,-,TGCAGTGCCCCGTTGGAGGGCACTGAAGCTTTCTTT,CSAPLEGTEAFF
TRBV24-1,TRBJ2-7,-,-,TGTGCCACCAGTGATAGGGGGGGGACAGCGTCCGAGCAGTACTTC,CATSDRGGTASEQYF
TRBV20-1,TRBJ2-7,few,TRBD2,TGCAGTGCTCGATCGGCTCCAGCGGGGTACGAGCAGTACTTC,CSARSAPAGYEQYF
TRBV30,TRBJ2-7,-,-,TGTGCCTGGAGTGGAAGTGTGTTCGGCGAGCAGTACTTC,CAWSGSVFGEQYF
TRBV10-3,TRBJ2-7,-,TRBD1,TGTGCCATCAGTGAGATTACAGGGGTGGGCGAGCAGTACTTC,CAISEITGVGEQYF
TRBV7-6,TRBJ2-7,few,TRBD1,TGTGCCAGCAGCTCAGTCCCGGGACAGGGGAGGAGATCCTACGAGCAGTACTTC,CASSSVPGQGRRSYEQYF
TRBV5-1,TRBJ2-6,few,TRBD1,TGCGCCAGCAGCACCGCCGGACAGGGGCTAGTTGGGGCCAACGTCCTGACTTTC,CASSTAGQGLVGANVLTF
TRBV12-3/TRBV12-4,TRBJ1-2,few,-,TGTGCCAGCAGCCCCCGGGTCTTAGCACCTTATGGCTACACCTTC,CASSPRVLAPYGYTF
TRBV20-1,TRBJ1-4,few,TRBD1,TGCAGTGCTAAGATCCCTGGGACAGGGGTTGCAAAACTGTTTTTT,CSAKIPGTGVAKLFF
TRBV5-1,TRBJ2-3,many,TRBD2,TGCGCCAGCAGACCTATCCTCTTGCGGGAGGACATCACAGATACGCAGTATTTT,CASRPILLREDITDTQYF
TRBV29-1,TRBJ1-1,few,-,TGCAGCGTCTTACAGGTAAAAACTGAAGCTTTCTTT,CSVLQVKTEAFF
TRBV7-6,TRBJ2-1,many,-,TGTGCCAGCAGCCCTCCCTCCTACAATGAGCAGTTCTTC,CASSPPSYNEQFF
TRBV20-1,TRBJ1-6,few,TRBD1,TGCAGTGCTAGTTCAGGGACAGCCTATTCACCCCTCCACTTT,CSASSGTAYSPLHF
TRBV20-1,TRBJ2-7,-,TRBD2,TGCAGTGCTCCGCGGGAGGTGGGCGAGCAGTACTTC,CSAPREVGEQYF
TRBV30,TRBJ2-2,-,-,TGTGCCTGGATTTACCCGGCGAGCGGGGAGCTGTTTTTT,CAWIYPASGELFF
TRBV7-9,TRBJ2-7,-,-,TGTGCCAGCAGCTTAGCGGGACTCAGTGGGTACGAGCAGTACTTC,CASSLAGLSGYEQYF
TRBV1,TRBJ2-7,few,-,TGCACCAGCAGCCCCCACGGGACTACAAACTTC,CTSSPHGTTNF
TRBV12-3/TRBV12-4,TRBJ2-1,many,TRBD1,TGTGCCAGCAGAGGGGGCTGGGGGCCGCAGATCTACAATGAGCAGTTCTTC,CASRGGWGPQIYNEQFF
TRBV6-1,TRBJ2-2,many,-,TGTGCCAGCAAGGGGACACGCTCGAACACCGGGGAGCTGTTTTTT,CASKGTRSNTGELFF
TRBV10-1,TRBJ1-4,-,-,TGCGCCAGCAGTCGATCGGAGGAACTCACTGAAAAACTGTTTTTT,CASSRSEELTEKLFF
TRBV12-3/TRBV12-4,TRBJ2-1,-,-,TGTGCCAGCAGATACGACTCGTCCTATGAGCAGTTCTTC,CASRYDSSYEQFF
TRBV6-1,TRBJ1-6,-,TRBD1,TGTGCCAGTCGAGGACAGGGGGTTAATTCACCCCTCCACTTT,CASRGQGVNSPLHF
TRBV20-1,TRBJ2-1,-,-,TGCAGTCCCAGGCCCGGGGGGCCTGAGCAGTTCTTC,CSPRPGGPEQFF
TRBV7-2,TRBJ2-5,few,-,TGTGCCAGCAGCTTATTCGCGGGTGTGGAGACCCAGTACTTC,CASSLFAGVETQYF
TRBV10-2,TRBJ2-3,-,-,TGCGCCAGCAGTGTGAGCGGTTTCACAGATACGCAGTATTTT,CASSVSGFTDTQYF
TRBV12-3/TRBV12-4,TRBJ2-3,-,TRBD2,TGTGCCAGCACCCCGGGGACTAGCGGTTGGTATACGCAGTATTTT,CASTPGTSGWYTQYF
TRBV5-1,TRBJ2-5,-,-,TGCGCCAGCAGCTTGGCTGCGGGCAACCAAGAGACCCAGTACTTC,CASSLAAGNQETQYF
TRBV7-2,TRBJ2-1,-,TRBD2,TGTGCCAGCAGCTCCGGGACTAGCGGGCTGGATGAGCAGTTCTTC,CASSSGTSGLDEQFF
TRBV6-2/TRBV6-3,TRBJ2-2,-,-,TGTGCCAGCAGTTCAGGGATGAACACCGGGGAGCTGTTTTTT,CASSSGMNTGELFF
TRBV27,TRBJ2-4,many,-,TGTGCCAGCAAACTAACGGGACAAAACATTCAGTACTTC,CASKLTGQNIQYF
TRBV20-1,TRBJ2-1,-,TRBD1,TGCAGTGCTAGAGATAGGGGGACAGTCTACAATGAGCAGTTCTTC,CSARDRGTVYNEQFF